This T cell receptor (beta chain) was documented in a study of blood T cell repertoires in COVID-19. Note on this clone: This specimen includes other DNA sequences encoding the same CDR3.

Data came from immunoSEQ multiplex PCR; TCRdb stores just in-frame clones and leaves some out. In the table there are about 230,000 clones, 83% of which are singletons. The sequence was collected from a woman between 65 and 79 years old with active or convalescent COVID-19. Sequencing used peripheral blood.

The CDR3, as DNA: TGTGCCAGCAGCTCGCAGGGGGCTGATTCACCCCTCCACTTT. This gives the protein CASSSQGADSPLHF. The chain couples TRBV5-5 to TRBJ1-6; 8 bases are shared with TRBD1. The J segment lost 8 bases and the V segment lost 3 bases, leaving 4 bases of the junction unmatched. Germline assignment: CDR1 SGHKS and CDR2 YYEKEE (reference sequence). The CDR3 length is 14 residues.